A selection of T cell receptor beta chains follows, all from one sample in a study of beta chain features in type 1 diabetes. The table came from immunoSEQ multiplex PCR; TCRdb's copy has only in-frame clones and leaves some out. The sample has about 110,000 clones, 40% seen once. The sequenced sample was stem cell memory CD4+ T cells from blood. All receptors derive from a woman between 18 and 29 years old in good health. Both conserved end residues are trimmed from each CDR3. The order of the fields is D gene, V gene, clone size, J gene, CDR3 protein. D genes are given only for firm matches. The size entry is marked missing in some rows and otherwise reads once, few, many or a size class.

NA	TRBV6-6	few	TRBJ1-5	ASSYSGPHQPQH
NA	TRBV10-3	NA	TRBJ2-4	AISESAVQNIQY
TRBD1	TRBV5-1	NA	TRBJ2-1	ASSLTGDPYNEQF
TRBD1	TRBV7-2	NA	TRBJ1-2	ASSLTGQGAYGYT
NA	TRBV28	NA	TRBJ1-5	ASSFPLTTQPQH
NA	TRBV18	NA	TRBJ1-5	ASSQEQGFQPQH
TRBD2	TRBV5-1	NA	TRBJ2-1	ASSSGLAGHEQF
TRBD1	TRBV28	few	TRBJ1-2	AIRTGITHGYT
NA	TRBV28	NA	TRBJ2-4	ASSSPLIVLAKNIQY
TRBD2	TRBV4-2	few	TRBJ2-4	ASSQERGTSGTRSIQY
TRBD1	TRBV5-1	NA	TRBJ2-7	ASSYTGQGVFEQY
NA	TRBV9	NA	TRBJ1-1	ASSRGGQNALNTEAF
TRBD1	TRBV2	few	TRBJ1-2	ASSERTGAYGYT
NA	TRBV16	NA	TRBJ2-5	ASSTGLVETQY
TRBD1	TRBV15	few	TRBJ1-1	ATSNRGTEAF
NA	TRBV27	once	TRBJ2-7	ASSSHYSGMEQY
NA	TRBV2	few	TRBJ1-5	ASGWEAGNQPQH
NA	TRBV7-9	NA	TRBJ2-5	ASSSLLARIQETQY
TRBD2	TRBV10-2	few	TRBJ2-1	ASSERLAGRVEQF
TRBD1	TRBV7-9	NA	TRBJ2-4	ASSSGQGTKNIQY
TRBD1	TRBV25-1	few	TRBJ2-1	ASTTGVPYNEQF
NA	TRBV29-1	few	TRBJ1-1	SVEGGHTEAF